Below, 18 T cell receptor beta chains from the same sample are listed, as sequenced in a study of T cells in Graves' hyperthyroidism and ophthalmopathy. Amplification targeted TCR beta CDR3 regions from RNA transcripts. Carried out on the TCR CDR3, a first-round RT-PCR used the HTBI primer set. TCRdb analysed the multiplex PCR reads with MiXCR anew, one entry per CDR3 protein. The table lists under 350,000 distinct CDR3 sequences, approximately 15% of them singletons, with roughly 33% in the top ten. The sequenced sample was blood. These receptors were collected from a woman aged 35 to 49 with Graves' ophthalmopathy.

This clonotype appeared many times. This chain joins TRBV6-1 and TRBJ2-1; 8 nucleotides match TRBD2. This CDR3 has 15 residues. Germline V CDR1 and CDR2: MNHNS, SASEGT. The V gene end was trimmed by 7 bases and the J gene end by 2 bases; junction bases not matched to a gene: 7. The CDR3 reads CASTYSGEPYNEQFF. CDR3 sequence (DNA): TGTGCCAGCACCTATAGCGGGGAACCCTACAATGAGCAGTTCTTC.

This clonotype was observed at least ten times. This chain uses TRBV11-2 with TRBJ2-5; D remains unclear. The CDR3 has 11 amino acids. The ends were cut back, 4 bases at V and 9 bases at J, with 9 bases in the middle. Germline lookup yields CDR1 SGHAT and CDR2 FQNNGV. CDR3 nucleotide sequence: TGTGCCAGCAGCTCTGGATCGGCCCAGTACTTC. This sequence encodes CASSSGSAQYF.

This chain connects TRBV10-2 to TRBJ1-5; possibly TRBD1 for D (5 bases). The CDR3 contains 15 residues. Trimming removed 5 bases from V and 4 bases from J, with 15 bases in between. Germline values: CDR1 WSHSY, CDR2 SAAADI. The CDR3 bases are TGCGCCAGCAGTTGGGGGGGGGAATATAATCAGCCCCAGCATTTT. This translates into CASSWGGEYNQPQHF.

This clonotype was seen repeatedly, ten times or more. The V call is TRBV12-3 or TRBV12-4, the J call TRBJ2-1; weak D call: TRBD2 (5 bases). The CDR3 has 13 amino acids. V lost 3 bases and J 3 bases, leaving 6 bases between the germline ends. CDR3 sequence (DNA): TGTGCCAGCAGTTTTGGGAGCTACAATGAGCAGTTCTTC. Residues: CASSFGSYNEQFF.

As for this clonotype: A much larger clone is a single base away; this may be a read error. The chain is built from TRBV6-1 and TRBJ2-7; D is unclear. The CDR3 runs to 12 residues. The V end lost 5 bases, the J end lost 5 bases, and 10 bases lay between the germline ends. Germline-derived CDR1 and CDR2 are MNHNS and SASEGT. The CDR3 is CASSPGGDEQYF. In DNA, the CDR3 is TGTGCCAGCAGTCCCGGTGGCGACGAGCAGTACTTC.

The chain uses TRBV20-1 and TRBJ1-2; 9 bases map to TRBD1. CDR3 length equals 15 residues. With V trimmed by 2 bases and J by 8 bases, 12 bases remained unmatched. Germline-derived CDR1 and CDR2 are DFQATT and SNEGSKA (reference sequence). The CDR3 DNA reads as TGCAGTGCTAGAATCCCCCCAGACAGGGGGGGAGGCTACACCTTC. Encoded protein: CSARIPPDRGGGYTF.

In this sample, this clonotype turned up many times. The chain employs TRBV7-6 and TRBJ1-6; no clear D gene. Germline assignment: CDR1 SGHVS and CDR2 FNYEAQ. The CDR3 is 13 amino acids. V was pared by 5 bases and J by 10 bases, with 12 bases between. The DNA of the CDR3 is TGTGCCAGCAGCCGGTTGGCTTTATCACCCCTCCACTTT. It translates to CASSRLALSPLHF.

This clonotype was detected a few times. This chain uses TRBV6-1 with TRBJ1-3; no reliable D call. Looked up from germline, CDR1 is MNHNS and CDR2 is SASEGT. CDR3 size: 13 residues. The V end lost 2 bases, the J end lost 9 bases, and 11 bases lay between the germline ends. The CDR3 DNA reads as TGTGCCAGCAGTGAAAACAGAGTTGGCACCATATATTTT. This gives the protein CASSENRVGTIYF.

This clonotype was detected ten times or more. The chain's CDR3 is CASSLLRGNTGELFF. The CDR3, as DNA: TGTGCCAGCAGTTTACTGCGGGGGAACACCGGGGAGCTGTTTTTT. This chain connects TRBV7-8 to TRBJ2-2, with a tentative D call TRBD2 (6 bases). Per germline, CDR1 SGHVS and CDR2 FQNEAQ. V lost 6 bases, J lost 1 base, and 12 bases lay in between. This CDR3 region has 15 residues. The complete variable domain, with remaining parts taken from reference TRBV7-8 and TRBJ2-2, reads GAGVSQSPRYKVAKRGQDVALRCDPISGHVSLFWYQQALGQGPEFLTYFQNEAQLDKSGLPSDRFFAERPEGSVSTLKIQRTQQEDSAVYLCASSLLRGNTGELFFGEGSRLTVL.

This clonotype was seen many times. The chain couples TRBV27 to TRBJ1-1, with TRBD1 as a possible D gene (5 bases). This CDR3 spans 13 amino acids. The V end was cut by 7 bases, the J end by 1 base, with 10 bases between. Looked up from germline, CDR1 is MNHEY and CDR2 is SMNVEV (reference sequence). In DNA, the CDR3 is TGTGCCAGCACAAACAGGAAGAACACTGAAGCTTTCTTT. It translates to CASTNRKNTEAFF.

This clonotype was counted many times. The rearrangement uses TRBV19 and TRBJ2-7; perhaps TRBD2 as D (6 bases). This CDR3 spans 15 amino acids. Trimming took 5 bases from V and 3 from J, leaving 17 bases between them. CDR1 and CDR2 (germline): LNHDA, SQIVND (reference sequence). The CDR3 loop is CASSSLSGGVYEQYF. CDR3 DNA sequence: TGTGCCAGTAGTTCCCTATCGGGCGGGGTCTACGAGCAGTACTTC.

This clonotype has ten or more counts. The chain recombines TRBV2 with TRBJ2-7, with 10 bases matching TRBD2. Germline CDR1 and CDR2: SNHLY and FYNNEI. V gave up 6 bases and J gave up 4 bases; unmatched junction bases: 6. This CDR3 spans 14 amino acids. The CDR3 DNA reads TGTGCCAGCAGCGGGACTAGCGTCCGATACGAGCAGTACTTC. Translated: CASSGTSVRYEQYF.

This clonotype showed up many times. The rearrangement links TRBV19 to TRBJ2-5, with 8 nucleotides matching TRBD2. CDR1 is LNHDA, CDR2 SQIVND, per germline (reference sequence). With V trimmed by 10 bases and J by 4 bases, 8 bases remained unmatched. The CDR3 runs to 13 residues. The DNA for the CDR3 is TGTGCCACCCCAGCGGGGGACCGAGAGACCCAGTACTTC. Its translation is CATPAGDRETQYF. The full variable domain, its missing parts supplied by reference TRBV19 and TRBJ2-5, is DGGITQSPKYLFRKEGQNVTLSCEQNLNHDAMYWYRQDPGQGLRLIYYSQIVNDFQKGDIAEGYSVSREKKESFPLTVTSAQKNPTAFYLCATPAGDRETQYFGPGTRLLVL.

This clonotype was seen many times. The chain has TRBV28 and TRBJ1-2; a weak D match, TRBD1 (5 bases). This CDR3 has 13 residues. V lost 7 bases and J 4 bases, leaving 13 bases between the germline ends. Per germline, CDR1 MDHEN and CDR2 SYDVKM. The CDR3 DNA reads as TGTGCCAGCACCGGACGCGGGGGCTATGGCTACACCTTC. This codes for CASTGRGGYGYTF.

This clonotype has a handful of counts. V is TRBV5-4 and J is TRBJ2-5; 7 nucleotides agree with TRBD2. From germline, CDR1 is SGHNT and CDR2 YYREEE (reference sequence). Unmatched junction bases numbered 15, after V lost 0 bases and J lost 4 bases. The CDR3 length is 18 residues. CDR3 coding DNA: TGTGCCAGCAGCTTGGATCCTGGGGAGGGGTGGAGGCGAGAGACCCAGTACTTC. It codes for CASSLDPGEGWRRETQYF.

This clonotype was picked up many times. The chain couples TRBV12-5 to TRBJ2-1, with unresolved D. This CDR3 has 15 amino acids. With 3 bases removed from V and 7 bases from J, the gap between germline ends came to 16 bases. Germline CDR1 is LGHNT and CDR2 is FRNRAP. The CDR3 protein is CASGLWSGIGNEQFF. The DNA of the CDR3 is TGTGCTAGTGGTTTATGGTCTGGGATCGGAAATGAGCAGTTCTTC.

This rearrangement joins TRBV6-1 to TRBJ2-2; D is perhaps TRBD2 (5 bases). The V end lost 5 bases, the J end lost 1 base, and 11 bases lay between the germline ends. CDR1 MNHNS and CDR2 SASEGT come from the germline V gene. The CDR3 has 15 residues. Here the CDR3 reads CASSHGLMNTGELFF. The CDR3 coding sequence is TGTGCCAGCAGTCATGGACTGATGAACACCGGGGAGCTGTTTTTT.

The sample holds a few counts of this clonotype. A much larger clone differs from this one at a single base, so this may be a read error. This sequence joins TRBV10-1 and TRBJ2-3; D is uncertain. With 2 bases removed from V and 1 base from J, the gap between germline ends came to 7 bases. The CDR3 spans 14 residues. Per germline, CDR1 WNHNN and CDR2 SYGVQD (reference sequence). The CDR3, as DNA: TGCGCCAGCAGTGAGGGCCGCCGCACAGATACGCAGTATTTT. It yields the protein CASSEGRRTDTQYF.